These 4 T cell receptor beta chains share one sample of origin, sequenced in a study of T cell responses to AZD1222 COVID-19 vaccine. Using immunoSEQ multiplex PCR, the repertoire was profiled, and TCRdb retains in-frame clones only, with some absent. Of some 150,000 clones in the sample, roughly 92% are singletons; the top ten hold about 3.7%. Sequenced here: peripheral blood, sampled on day 0 of AZD1222 vaccination. The source is an adult in good health.

The rearrangement links TRBV19 to TRBJ1-1; possibly TRBD1 for D (6 bases). The CDR3 length is 14 residues. V was clipped by 0 bases and J by 6 bases, with 11 bases between them. Germline V gene lookup returns CDR1 LNHDA and CDR2 SQIVND (reference sequence). The CDR3 is CASSIDIGGAEAFF. CDR3 bases: TGTGCCAGTAGTATAGATATAGGGGGGGCTGAAGCTTTCTTT. Drawing the rest from reference TRBV19 and TRBJ1-1, the complete variable domain is DGGITQSPKYLFRKEGQNVTLSCEQNLNHDAMYWYRQDPGQGLRLIYYSQIVNDFQKGDIAEGYSVSREKKESFPLTVTSAQKNPTAFYLCASSIDIGGAEAFFGQGTRLTVV.

This clone has just one count. The chain employs TRBV5-1 and TRBJ1-3; D may be TRBD1 (6 bases). CDR3 length equals 15 residues. The V and J ends lost 3 bases and 5 bases respectively, with 15 bases between them. Germline CDR1 and CDR2: SGHRS and YFSETQ. The chain's CDR3 is CASSSSSTGRNTIYF. DNA of the CDR3: TGCGCCAGCAGCTCCTCCTCGACAGGTAGAAACACCATATATTTT.

The rearrangement links TRBV21-1 to TRBJ2-7; the table's D call, TRBD1, has no DNA check behind it. TRBV21-1 is noted as a pseudogene. The CDR3 runs 20 residues. The chain's CDR3 is CASSKVSVGRDRDLSYEQYF. In DNA form, the CDR3 reads TGTGCCAGCAGCAAAGTAAGCGTCGGACGGGACAGAGATTTAAGTTACGAGCAGTACTTC.

The V call is TRBV7-3, the J call TRBJ2-1; D unresolved. The V end was cut by 2 bases, the J end by 0 bases, with 8 bases between. The germline V gene has CDR1 SGHTA and CDR2 FQGTGA. This CDR3 comprises 15 residues. The CDR3 reads CASSLLADSYNEQFF. For the CDR3, the DNA is TGTGCCAGCAGCTTATTGGCGGACTCCTACAATGAGCAGTTCTTC. Combining the CDR3 with reference TRBV7-3 and TRBJ2-1 gives the whole variable domain GAGVSQTPSNKVTEKGKYVELRCDPISGHTALYWYRQSLGQGPEFLIYFQGTGAADDSGLPNDRFFAVRPEGSVSTLKIQRTERGDSAVYLCASSLLADSYNEQFFGPGTRLTVL.